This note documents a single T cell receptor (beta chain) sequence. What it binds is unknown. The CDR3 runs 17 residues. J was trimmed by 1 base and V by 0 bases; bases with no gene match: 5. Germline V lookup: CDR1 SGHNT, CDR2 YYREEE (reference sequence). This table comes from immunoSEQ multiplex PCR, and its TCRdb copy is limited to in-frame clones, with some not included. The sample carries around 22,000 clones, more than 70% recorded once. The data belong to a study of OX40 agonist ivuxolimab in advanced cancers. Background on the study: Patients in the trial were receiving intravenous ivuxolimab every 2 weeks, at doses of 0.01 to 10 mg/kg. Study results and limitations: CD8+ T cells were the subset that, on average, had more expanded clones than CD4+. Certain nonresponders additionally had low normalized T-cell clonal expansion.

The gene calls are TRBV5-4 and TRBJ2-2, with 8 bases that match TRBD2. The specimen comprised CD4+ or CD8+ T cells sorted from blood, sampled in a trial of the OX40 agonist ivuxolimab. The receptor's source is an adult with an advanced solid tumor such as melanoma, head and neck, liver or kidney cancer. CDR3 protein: CASSLGPSGGNTGELFF. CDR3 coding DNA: TGTGCCAGCAGCTTGGGACCCAGCGGGGGGAACACCGGGGAGCTGTTTTTT.